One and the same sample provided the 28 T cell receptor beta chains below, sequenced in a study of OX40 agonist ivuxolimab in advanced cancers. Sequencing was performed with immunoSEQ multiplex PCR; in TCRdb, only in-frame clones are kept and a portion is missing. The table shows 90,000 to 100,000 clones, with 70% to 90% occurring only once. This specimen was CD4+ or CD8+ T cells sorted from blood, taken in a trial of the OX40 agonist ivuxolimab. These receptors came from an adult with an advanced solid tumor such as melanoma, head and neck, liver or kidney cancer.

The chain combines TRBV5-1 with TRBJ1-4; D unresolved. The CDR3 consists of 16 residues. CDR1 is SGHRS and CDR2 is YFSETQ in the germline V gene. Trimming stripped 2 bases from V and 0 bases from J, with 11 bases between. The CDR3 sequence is CASSFATRSTNEKLFF. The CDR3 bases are TGCGCCAGCAGCTTCGCGACACGGTCAACTAATGAAAAACTGTTTTTT.

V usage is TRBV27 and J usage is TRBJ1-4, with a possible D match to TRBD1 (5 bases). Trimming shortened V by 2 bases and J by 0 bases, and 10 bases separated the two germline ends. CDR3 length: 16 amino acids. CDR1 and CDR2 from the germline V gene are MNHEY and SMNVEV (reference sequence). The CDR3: CASSLRGGPTNEKLFF. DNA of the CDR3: TGTGCCAGCAGTTTAAGGGGAGGGCCAACTAATGAAAAACTGTTTTTT.

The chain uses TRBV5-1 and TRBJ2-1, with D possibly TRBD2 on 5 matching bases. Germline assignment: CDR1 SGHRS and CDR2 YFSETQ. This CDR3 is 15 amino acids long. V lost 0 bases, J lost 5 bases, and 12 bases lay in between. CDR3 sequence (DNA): TGCGCCAGCAGCTTGGGTCGGCTAGCCGACAATGAGCAGTTCTTC. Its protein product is CASSLGRLADNEQFF.

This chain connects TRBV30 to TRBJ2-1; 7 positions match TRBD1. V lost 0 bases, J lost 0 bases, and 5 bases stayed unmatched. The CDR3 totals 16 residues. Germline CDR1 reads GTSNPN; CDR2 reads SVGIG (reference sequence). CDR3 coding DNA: TGTGCCTGGAGTGTCCGGGGACAGAGCTCCTACAATGAGCAGTTCTTC. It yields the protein CAWSVRGQSSYNEQFF. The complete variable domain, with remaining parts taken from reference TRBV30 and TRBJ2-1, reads SQTIHQWPATLVQPVGSPLSLECTVEGTSNPNLYWYRQAAGRGLQLLFYSVGIGQISSEVPQNLSASRPQDRQFILSSKKLLLSDSGFYLCAWSVRGQSSYNEQFFGPGTRLTVL.

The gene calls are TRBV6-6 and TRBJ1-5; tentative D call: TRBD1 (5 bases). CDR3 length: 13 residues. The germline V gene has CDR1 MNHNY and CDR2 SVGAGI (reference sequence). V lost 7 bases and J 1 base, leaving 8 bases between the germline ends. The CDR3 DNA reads TGTGCCAGCACTCAGGGAAGCAATCAGCCCCAGCATTTT. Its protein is CASTQGSNQPQHF.

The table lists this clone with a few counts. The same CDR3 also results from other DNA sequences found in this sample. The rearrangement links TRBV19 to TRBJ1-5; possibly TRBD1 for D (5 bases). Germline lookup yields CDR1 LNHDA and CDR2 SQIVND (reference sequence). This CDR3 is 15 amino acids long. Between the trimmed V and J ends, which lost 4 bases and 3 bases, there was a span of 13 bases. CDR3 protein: CASSTTGGPNQPQHF. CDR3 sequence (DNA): TGTGCCAGTAGTACGACCGGGGGTCCCAATCAGCCCCAGCATTTT.

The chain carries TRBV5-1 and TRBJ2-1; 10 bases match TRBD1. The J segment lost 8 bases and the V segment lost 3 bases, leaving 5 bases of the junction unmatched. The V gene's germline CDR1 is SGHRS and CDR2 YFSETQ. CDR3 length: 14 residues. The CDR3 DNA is TGCGCCAGCAGCTCCGGACAGGGGGAAGATGAGCAGTTCTTC. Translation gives CASSSGQGEDEQFF. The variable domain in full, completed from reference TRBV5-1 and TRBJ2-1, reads KAGVTQTPRYLIKTRGQQVTLSCSPISGHRSVSWYQQTPGQGLQFLFEYFSETQRNKGNFPGRFSGRQFSNSRSEMNVSTLELGDSALYLCASSSGQGEDEQFFGPGTRLTVL.

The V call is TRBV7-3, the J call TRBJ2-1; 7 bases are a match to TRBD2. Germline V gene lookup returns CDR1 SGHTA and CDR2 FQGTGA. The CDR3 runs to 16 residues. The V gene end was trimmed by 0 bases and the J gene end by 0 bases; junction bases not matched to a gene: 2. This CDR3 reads CASSLTGGSSYNEQFF. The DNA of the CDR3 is TGTGCCAGCAGCTTAACCGGCGGGAGCTCCTACAATGAGCAGTTCTTC.

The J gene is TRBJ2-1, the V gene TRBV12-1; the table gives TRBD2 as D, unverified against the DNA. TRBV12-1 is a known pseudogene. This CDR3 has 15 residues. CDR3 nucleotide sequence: TGTGCCAGCAGCTTTGGAGAAAACTCCTACAATGAGCAGTTCTTC. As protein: CASSFGENSYNEQFF.

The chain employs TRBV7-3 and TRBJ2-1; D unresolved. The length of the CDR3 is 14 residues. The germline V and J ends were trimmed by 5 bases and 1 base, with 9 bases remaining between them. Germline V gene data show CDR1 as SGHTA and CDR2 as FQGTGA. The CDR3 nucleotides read TGTGCCAGCAGCCCCGGTGTTTCCTACAATGAGCAGTTCTTC. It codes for CASSPGVSYNEQFF.

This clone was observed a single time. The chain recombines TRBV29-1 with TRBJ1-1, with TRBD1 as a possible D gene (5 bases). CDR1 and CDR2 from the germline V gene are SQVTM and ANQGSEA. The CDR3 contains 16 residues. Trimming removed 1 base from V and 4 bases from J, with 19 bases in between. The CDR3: CSVEGGRAGQGTEAFF. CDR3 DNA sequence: TGCAGCGTTGAAGGGGGTCGCGCGGGGCAGGGCACTGAAGCTTTCTTT.

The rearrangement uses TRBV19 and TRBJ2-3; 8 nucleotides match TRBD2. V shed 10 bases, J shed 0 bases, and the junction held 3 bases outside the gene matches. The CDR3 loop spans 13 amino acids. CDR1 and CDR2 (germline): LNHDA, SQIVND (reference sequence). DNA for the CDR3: TGTGCCACAACTAGCGGAAGCACAGATACGCAGTATTTT. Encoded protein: CATTSGSTDTQYF. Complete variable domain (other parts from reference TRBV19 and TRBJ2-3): DGGITQSPKYLFRKEGQNVTLSCEQNLNHDAMYWYRQDPGQGLRLIYYSQIVNDFQKGDIAEGYSVSREKKESFPLTVTSAQKNPTAFYLCATTSGSTDTQYFGPGTRLTVL.

CDR3: CASSPLAGVGNEQFF. In DNA, the CDR3 is TGTGCCAGCAGCCCTCTAGCGGGAGTAGGAAATGAGCAGTTCTTC. The chain joins TRBV7-2 to TRBJ2-1, with 10 bases fitting TRBD2. The V and J ends lost 5 bases and 7 bases, in that order; junction bases with no gene match: 8. The CDR3 sequence is 15 residues long. Per the germline V gene, CDR1 is SGHTA and CDR2 is FQGNSA.

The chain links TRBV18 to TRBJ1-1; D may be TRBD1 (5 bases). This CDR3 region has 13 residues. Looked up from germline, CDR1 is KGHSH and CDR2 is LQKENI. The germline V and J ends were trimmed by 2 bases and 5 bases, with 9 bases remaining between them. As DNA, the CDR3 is TGTGCCAGCTCACCATCCAGGGAAACTGAAGCTTTCTTT. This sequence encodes CASSPSRETEAFF.

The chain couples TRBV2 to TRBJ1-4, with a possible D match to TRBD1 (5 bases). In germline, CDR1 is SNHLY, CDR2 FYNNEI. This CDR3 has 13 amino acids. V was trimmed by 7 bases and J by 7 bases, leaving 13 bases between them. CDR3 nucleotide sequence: TGTGCCAGCATGGGGTTGGGGGGTGAAAAACTGTTTTTT. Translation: CASMGLGGEKLFF.

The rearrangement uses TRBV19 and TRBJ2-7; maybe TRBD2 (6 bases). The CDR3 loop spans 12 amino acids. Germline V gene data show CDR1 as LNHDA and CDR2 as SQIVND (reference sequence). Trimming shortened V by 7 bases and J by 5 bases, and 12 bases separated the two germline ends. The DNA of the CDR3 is TGTGCCAGTAAGGAGGGTGACGACGAGCAGTACGTC. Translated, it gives CASKEGDDEQYV.

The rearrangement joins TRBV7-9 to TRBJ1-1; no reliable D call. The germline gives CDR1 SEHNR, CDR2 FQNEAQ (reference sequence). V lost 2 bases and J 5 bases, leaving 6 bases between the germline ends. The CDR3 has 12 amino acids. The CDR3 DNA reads TGTGCCAGCAGCTTAATTCGGACTGAAGCTTTCTTT. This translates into CASSLIRTEAFF.

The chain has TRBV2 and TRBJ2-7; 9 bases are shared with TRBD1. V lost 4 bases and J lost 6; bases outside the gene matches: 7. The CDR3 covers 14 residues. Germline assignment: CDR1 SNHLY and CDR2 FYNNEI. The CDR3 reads CASSGGQGLSEQYF. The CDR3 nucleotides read TGTGCCAGCAGTGGGGGACAGGGACTATCCGAGCAGTACTTC.

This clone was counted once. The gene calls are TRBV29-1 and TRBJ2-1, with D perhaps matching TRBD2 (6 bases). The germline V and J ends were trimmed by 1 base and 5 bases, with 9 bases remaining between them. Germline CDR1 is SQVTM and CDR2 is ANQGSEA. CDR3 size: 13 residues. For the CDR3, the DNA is TGCAGCGTTGAAGGGGGACTTCACAATGAGCAGTTCTTC. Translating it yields CSVEGGLHNEQFF.

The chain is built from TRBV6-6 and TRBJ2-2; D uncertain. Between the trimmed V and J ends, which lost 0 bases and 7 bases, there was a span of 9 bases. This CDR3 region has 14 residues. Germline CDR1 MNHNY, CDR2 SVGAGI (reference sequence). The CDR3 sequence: CASSYSAFGGELFF. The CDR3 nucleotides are TGTGCCAGCAGTTACTCGGCGTTTGGCGGGGAGCTGTTTTTT.

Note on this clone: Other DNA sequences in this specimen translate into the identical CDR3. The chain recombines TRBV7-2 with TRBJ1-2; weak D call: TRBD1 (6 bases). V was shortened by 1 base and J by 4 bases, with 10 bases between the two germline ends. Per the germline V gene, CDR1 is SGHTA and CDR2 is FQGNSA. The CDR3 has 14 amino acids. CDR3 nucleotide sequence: TGTGCCAGCAGCTTAGGAGGGGGTGCCTATGGCTACACCTTC. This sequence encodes CASSLGGGAYGYTF.

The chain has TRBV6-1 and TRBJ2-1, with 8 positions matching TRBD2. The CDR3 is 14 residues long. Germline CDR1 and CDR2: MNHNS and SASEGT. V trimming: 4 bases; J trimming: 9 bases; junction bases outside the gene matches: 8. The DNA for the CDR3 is TGTGCCAGCAGTGGACCCGGGAGGGCCGGTGAGCAGTTCTTC. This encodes CASSGPGRAGEQFF.

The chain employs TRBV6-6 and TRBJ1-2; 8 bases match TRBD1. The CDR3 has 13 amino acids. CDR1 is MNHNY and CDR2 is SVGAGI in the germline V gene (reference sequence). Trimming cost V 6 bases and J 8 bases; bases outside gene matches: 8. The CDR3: CASSSTGVGGYTF. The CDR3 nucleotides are TGTGCCAGCAGCTCGACAGGGGTGGGGGGCTACACCTTC.

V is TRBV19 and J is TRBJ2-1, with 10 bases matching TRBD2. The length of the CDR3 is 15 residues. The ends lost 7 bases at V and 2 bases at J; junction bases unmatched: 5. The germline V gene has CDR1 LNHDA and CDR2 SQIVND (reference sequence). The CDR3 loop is CASTTTSGAYNEQFF. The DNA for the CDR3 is TGTGCCAGTACCACCACTAGCGGGGCCTACAATGAGCAGTTCTTC.

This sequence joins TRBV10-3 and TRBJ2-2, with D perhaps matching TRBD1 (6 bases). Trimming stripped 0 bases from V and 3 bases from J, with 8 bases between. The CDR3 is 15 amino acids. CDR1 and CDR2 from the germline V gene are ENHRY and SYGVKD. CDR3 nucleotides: TGTGCCATCAGTGAGTCGGCAGGGGACACCGGGGAGCTGTTTTTT. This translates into CAISESAGDTGELFF.

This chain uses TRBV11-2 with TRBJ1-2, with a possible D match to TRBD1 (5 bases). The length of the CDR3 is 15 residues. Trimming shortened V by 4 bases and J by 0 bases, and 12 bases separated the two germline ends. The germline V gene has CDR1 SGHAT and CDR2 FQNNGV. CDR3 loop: CASSSLQVPNYGYTF. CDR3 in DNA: TGTGCCAGCAGCTCACTACAGGTTCCTAACTATGGCTACACCTTC. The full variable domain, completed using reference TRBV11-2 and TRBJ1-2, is EAGVAQSPRYKIIEKRQSVAFWCNPISGHATLYWYQQILGQGPKLLIQFQNNGVVDDSQLPKDRFSAERLKGVDSTLKIQPAKLEDSAVYLCASSSLQVPNYGYTFGSGTRLTVV.

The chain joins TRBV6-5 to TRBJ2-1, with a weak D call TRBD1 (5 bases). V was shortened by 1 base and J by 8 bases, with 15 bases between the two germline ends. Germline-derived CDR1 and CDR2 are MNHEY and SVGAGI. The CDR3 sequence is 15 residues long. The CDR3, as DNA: TGTGCCAGCAGTTACTTACAGGTTAGGTCCGATGAGCAGTTCTTC. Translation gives CASSYLQVRSDEQFF.

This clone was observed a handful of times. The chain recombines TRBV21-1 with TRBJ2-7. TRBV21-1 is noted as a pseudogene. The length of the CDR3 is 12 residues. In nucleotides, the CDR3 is TGTGCCACGCCCGGATGTTCGGACGAGCAGTACGTC. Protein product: CATPGCSDEQYV.